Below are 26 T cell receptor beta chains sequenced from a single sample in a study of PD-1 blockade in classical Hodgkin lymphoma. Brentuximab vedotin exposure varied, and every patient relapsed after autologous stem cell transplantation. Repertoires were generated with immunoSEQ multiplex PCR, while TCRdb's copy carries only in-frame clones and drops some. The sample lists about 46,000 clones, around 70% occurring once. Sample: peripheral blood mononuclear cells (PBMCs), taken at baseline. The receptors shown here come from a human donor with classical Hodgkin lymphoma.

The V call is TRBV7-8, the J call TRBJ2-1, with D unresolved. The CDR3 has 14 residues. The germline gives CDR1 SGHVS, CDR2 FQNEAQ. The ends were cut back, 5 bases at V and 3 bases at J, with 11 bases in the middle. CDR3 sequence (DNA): TGTGCCAGCAGCCGACACTTGGACTACAATGAGCAGTTCTTC. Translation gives CASSRHLDYNEQFF.

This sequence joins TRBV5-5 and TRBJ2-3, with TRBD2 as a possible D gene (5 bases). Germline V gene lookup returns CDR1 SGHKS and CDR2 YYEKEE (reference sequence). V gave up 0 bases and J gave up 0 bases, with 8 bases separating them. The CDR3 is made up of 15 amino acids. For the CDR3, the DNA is TGTGCCAGCAGCTTGGGACGGACTAGCACAGATACGCAGTATTTT. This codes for CASSLGRTSTDTQYF.

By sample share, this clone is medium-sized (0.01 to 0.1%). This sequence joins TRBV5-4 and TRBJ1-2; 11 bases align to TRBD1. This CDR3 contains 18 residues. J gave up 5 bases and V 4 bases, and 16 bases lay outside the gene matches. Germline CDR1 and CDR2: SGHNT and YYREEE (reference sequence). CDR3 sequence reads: CASSLGWTGGASGYGYTF. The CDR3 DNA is TGTGCCAGCAGCCTAGGCTGGACAGGGGGCGCGAGTGGATATGGCTACACCTTC. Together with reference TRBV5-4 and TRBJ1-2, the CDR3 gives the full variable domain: ETGVTQSPTHLIKTRGQQVTLRCSSQSGHNTVSWYQQALGQGPQFIFQYYREEENGRGNFPPRFSGLQFPNYSSELNVNALELDDSALYLCASSLGWTGGASGYGYTFGSGTRLTVV.

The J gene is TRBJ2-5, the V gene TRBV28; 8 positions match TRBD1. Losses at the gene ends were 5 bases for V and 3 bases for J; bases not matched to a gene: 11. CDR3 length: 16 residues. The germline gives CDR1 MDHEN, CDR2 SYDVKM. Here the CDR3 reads CASSPYSVTGEETQYF. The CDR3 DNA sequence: TGTGCCAGCAGTCCTTATTCGGTGACAGGGGAAGAGACCCAGTACTTC.

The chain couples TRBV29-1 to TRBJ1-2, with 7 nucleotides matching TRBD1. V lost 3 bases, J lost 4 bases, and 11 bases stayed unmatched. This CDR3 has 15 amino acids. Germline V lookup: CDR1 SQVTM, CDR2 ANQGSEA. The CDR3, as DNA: TGCAGCGTTGATATGACAGGGCAATGGAGCTATGGCTACACCTTC. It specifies CSVDMTGQWSYGYTF.

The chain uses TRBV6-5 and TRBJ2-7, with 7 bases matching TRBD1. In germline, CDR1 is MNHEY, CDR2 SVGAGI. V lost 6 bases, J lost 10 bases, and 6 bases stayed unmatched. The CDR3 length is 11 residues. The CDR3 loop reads CASSRGTDQYF. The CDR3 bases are TGTGCCAGCAGCCGTGGGACAGATCAGTACTTC.

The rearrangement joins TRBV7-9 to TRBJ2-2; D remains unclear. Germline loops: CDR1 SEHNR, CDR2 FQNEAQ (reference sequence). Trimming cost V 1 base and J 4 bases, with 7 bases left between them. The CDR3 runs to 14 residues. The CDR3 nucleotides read TGTGCCAGCAGCTTAGAAGCCACCACCGGGGAGCTGTTTTTT. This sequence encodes CASSLEATTGELFF.

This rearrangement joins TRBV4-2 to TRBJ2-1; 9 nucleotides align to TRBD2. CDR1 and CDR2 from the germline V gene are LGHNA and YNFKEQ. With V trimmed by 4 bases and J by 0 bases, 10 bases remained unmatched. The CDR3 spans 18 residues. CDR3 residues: CASSLLAGRLSSYNEQFF. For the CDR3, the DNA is TGTGCCAGCAGCCTGCTAGCGGGGCGCCTGAGCTCCTACAATGAGCAGTTCTTC.

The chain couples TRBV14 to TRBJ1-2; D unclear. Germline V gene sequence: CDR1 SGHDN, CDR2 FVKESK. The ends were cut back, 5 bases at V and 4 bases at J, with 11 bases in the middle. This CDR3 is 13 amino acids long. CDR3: CASSLGSFYGYTF. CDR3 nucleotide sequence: TGTGCCAGCAGCTTAGGGTCCTTCTATGGCTACACCTTC. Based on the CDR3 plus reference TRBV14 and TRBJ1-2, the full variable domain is EAGVTQFPSHSVIEKGQTVTLRCDPISGHDNLYWYRRVMGKEIKFLLHFVKESKQDESGMPNNRFLAERTGGTYSTLKVQPAELEDSGVYFCASSLGSFYGYTFGSGTRLTVV.

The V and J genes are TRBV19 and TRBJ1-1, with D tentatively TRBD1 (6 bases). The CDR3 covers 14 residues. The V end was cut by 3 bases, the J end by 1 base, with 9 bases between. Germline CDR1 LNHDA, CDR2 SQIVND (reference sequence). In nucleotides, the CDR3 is TGTGCCAGTAGTATCGGAGGGGGGAACACTGAAGCTTTCTTT. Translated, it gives CASSIGGGNTEAFF.

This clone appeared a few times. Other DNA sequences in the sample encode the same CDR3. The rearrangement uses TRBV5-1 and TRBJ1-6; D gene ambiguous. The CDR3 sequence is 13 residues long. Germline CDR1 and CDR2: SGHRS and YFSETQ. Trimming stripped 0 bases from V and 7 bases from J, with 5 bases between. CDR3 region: CASSLEGNSPLHF. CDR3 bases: TGCGCCAGCAGCTTGGAAGGGAATTCACCCCTCCACTTT.

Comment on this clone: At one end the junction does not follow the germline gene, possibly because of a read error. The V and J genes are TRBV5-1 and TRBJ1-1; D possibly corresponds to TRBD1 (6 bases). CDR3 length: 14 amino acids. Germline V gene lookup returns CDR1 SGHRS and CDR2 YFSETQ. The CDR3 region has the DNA TGCGCCAGCAGTTTGGAGGGGGTGAACGCTGAAGCTTTCTTT. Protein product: CASSLEGVNAEAFF.

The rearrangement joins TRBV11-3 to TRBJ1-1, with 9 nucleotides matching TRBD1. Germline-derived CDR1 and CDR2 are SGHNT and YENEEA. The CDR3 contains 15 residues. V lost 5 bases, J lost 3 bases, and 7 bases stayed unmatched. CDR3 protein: CASSQGTGRDTEAFF. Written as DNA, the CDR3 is TGTGCCAGCAGCCAAGGGACAGGGCGGGACACTGAAGCTTTCTTT.

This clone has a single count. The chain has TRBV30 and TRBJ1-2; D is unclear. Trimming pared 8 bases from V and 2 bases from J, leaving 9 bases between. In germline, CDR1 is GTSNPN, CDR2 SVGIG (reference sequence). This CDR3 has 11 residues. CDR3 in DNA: TGTGCCCACGGACGGAACTATGGCTACACCTTC. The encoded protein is CAHGRNYGYTF.

The CDR3: CASSLTGRSPLHF. The CDR3 DNA follows: TGTGCCAGCAGCCTGACAGGGAGGTCACCCCTCCACTTT. This chain links TRBV14 with TRBJ1-6; 7 bases map to TRBD1. CDR3 length equals 13 residues. CDR1 and CDR2 from the germline V gene are SGHDN and FVKESK. Trimming took 4 bases from V and 10 from J; bases not matched to a gene: 4.

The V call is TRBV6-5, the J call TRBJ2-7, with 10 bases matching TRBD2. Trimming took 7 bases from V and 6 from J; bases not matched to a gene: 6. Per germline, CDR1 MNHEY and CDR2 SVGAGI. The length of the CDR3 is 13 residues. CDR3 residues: CASKLAGLSEQYF. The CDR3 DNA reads TGTGCCAGCAAACTAGCGGGACTCAGCGAGCAGTACTTC.

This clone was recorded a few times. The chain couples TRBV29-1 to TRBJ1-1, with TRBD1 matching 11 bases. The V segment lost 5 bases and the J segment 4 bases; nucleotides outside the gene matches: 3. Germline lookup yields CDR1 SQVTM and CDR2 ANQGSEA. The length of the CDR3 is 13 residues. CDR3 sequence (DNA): TGCAGCGTTATAGGGACAGGGGGCACTGAAGCTTTCTTT. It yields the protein CSVIGTGGTEAFF.

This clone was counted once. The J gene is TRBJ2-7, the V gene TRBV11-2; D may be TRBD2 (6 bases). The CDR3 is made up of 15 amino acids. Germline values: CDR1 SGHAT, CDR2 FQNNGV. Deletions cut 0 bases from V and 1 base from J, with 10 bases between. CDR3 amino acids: CASSLDPGGSYEQYF. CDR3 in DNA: TGTGCCAGCAGCTTAGACCCTGGGGGGTCCTACGAGCAGTACTTC.

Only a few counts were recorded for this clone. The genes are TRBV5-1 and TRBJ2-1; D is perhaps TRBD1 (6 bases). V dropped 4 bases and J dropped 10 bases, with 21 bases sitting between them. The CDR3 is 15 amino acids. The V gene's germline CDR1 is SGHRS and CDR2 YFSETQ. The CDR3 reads CASSLLNRDTGEQFF. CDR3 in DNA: TGCGCCAGCAGCCTTTTAAACCGGGACACCGGGGAGCAGTTCTTC. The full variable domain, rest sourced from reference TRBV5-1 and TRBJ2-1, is KAGVTQTPRYLIKTRGQQVTLSCSPISGHRSVSWYQQTPGQGLQFLFEYFSETQRNKGNFPGRFSGRQFSNSRSEMNVSTLELGDSALYLCASSLLNRDTGEQFFGPGTRLTVL.

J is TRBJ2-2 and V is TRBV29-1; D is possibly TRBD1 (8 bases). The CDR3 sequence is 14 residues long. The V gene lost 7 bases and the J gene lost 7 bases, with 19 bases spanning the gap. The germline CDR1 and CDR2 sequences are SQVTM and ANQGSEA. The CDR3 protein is CSADRNRGGGELFF. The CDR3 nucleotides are TGCAGCGCTGATCGGAACAGGGGGGGCGGGGAGCTGTTTTTT.

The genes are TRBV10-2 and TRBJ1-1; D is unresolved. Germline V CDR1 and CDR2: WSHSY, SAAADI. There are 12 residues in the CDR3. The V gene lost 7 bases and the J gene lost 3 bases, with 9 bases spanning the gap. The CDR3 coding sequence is TGCGCCAGCATGAACGGGGACACTGAAGCTTTCTTT. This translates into CASMNGDTEAFF.

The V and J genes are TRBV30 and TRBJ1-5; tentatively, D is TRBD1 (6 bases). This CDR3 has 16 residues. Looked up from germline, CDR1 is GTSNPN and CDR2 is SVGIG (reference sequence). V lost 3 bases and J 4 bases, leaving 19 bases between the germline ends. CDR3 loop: CAWSRGGSILNQPQHF. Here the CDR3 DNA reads TGTGCCTGGAGCCGGGGGGGCTCGATCCTAAATCAGCCCCAGCATTTT.

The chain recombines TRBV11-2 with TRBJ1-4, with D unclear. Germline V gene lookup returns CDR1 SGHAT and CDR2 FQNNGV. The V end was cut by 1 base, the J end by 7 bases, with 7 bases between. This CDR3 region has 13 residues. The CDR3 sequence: CASSLGRGEKLFF. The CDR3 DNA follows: TGTGCCAGCAGCTTAGGGCGGGGTGAAAAACTGTTTTTT.

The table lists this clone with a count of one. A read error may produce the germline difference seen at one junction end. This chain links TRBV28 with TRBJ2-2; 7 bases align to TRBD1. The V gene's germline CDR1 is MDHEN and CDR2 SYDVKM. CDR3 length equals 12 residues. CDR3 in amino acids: CAGRDSLGELFF. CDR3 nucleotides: TGTGCCGGCAGGGACAGTCTCGGGGAGCTGTTTTTT.

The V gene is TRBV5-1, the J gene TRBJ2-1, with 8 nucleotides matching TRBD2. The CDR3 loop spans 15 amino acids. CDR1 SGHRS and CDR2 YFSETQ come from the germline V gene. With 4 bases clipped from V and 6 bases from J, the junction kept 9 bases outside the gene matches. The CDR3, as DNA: TGCGCCAGCAGCCCTCCGGGGGGGACATCCAATGAGCAGTTCTTC. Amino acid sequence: CASSPPGGTSNEQFF.

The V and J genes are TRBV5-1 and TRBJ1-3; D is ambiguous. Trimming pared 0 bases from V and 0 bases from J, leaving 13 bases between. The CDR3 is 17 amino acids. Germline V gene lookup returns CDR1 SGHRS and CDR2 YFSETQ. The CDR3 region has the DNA TGCGCCAGCAGCTTGGTCCCTCTTACTATCTCTGGAAACACCATATATTTT. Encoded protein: CASSLVPLTISGNTIYF.